The 26 T cell receptor beta chains presented below share a single source sample, sequenced in a study of T-cell reconstitution after alpha-beta-depleted transplantation in children. As it was prepared, the TCRbeta library received unique molecular identifiers. TCRdb fed the PCR reads into MiXCR, producing one record per CDR3 protein. Of roughly 89,000 distinct CDR3 sequences in the sample, 9.5% to 15% are singletons; the top ten hold approximately 14%. The source material was PBMCs from the stem cell graft donor, sampled from the stem cell graft. Receptor source: a human donor who donated a stem cell graft to a child with inherited bone marrow failure.

This clonotype was seen only once. The V gene is TRBV5-1, the J gene TRBJ1-1; D is unclear. The V end lost 2 bases, the J end lost 3 bases, and 14 bases lay between the germline ends. The CDR3 length is 15 residues. The germline V gene has CDR1 SGHRS and CDR2 YFSETQ. In DNA form, the CDR3 reads TGCGCCAGCAGCTTTACTATGGGGTCGGACACTGAAGCTTTCTTT. Residues: CASSFTMGSDTEAFF.

The J gene is TRBJ2-1, the V gene TRBV11-3; 9 bases are a match to TRBD2. The CDR3 length is 15 residues. Germline loops: CDR1 SGHNT, CDR2 YENEEA. The ends lost 5 bases at V and 5 bases at J; junction bases unmatched: 7. The CDR3 protein is CASSPRTSADNEQFF. DNA for the CDR3: TGTGCCAGCAGCCCCCGGACTAGCGCGGACAATGAGCAGTTCTTC. The variable domain in full, with the rest retrieved from reference TRBV11-3 and TRBJ2-1, is EAGVVQSPRYKIIEKKQPVAFWCNPISGHNTLYWYLQNLGQGPELLIRYENEEAVDDSQLPKDRFSAERLKGVDSTLKIQPAELGDSAVYLCASSPRTSADNEQFFGPGTRLTVL.

This clonotype was seen many times. V gene TRBV5-6 combines with J gene TRBJ2-7; the match to TRBD2 covers 13 bases. Per the germline V gene, CDR1 is SGHDT and CDR2 is YYEEEE. This CDR3 is 17 amino acids long. The V gene end was trimmed by 0 bases and the J gene end by 5 bases; junction bases not matched to a gene: 8. CDR3 amino acids: CASSLVTSGRALDEQYF. The DNA of the CDR3 is TGTGCCAGCAGCTTGGTAACTAGCGGGAGGGCCCTCGACGAGCAGTACTTC.

This clonotype was found many times. This rearrangement joins TRBV4-3 to TRBJ2-3; D ambiguous. Deletions cut 0 bases from V and 7 bases from J, with 11 bases between. The CDR3 spans 14 residues. The germline V gene encodes CDR1 LGHNA and CDR2 YSLEER. The CDR3 DNA reads TGCGCCAGCAGCCAAGAGGTTTTCCCCCATACGCAGTATTTT. It is translated as CASSQEVFPHTQYF.

In its sample, this clonotype was seen many times. This chain links TRBV20-1 with TRBJ1-4; possible D gene TRBD1, 6 bases. The CDR3 covers 13 residues. Trimming took off 0 bases at V and 13 bases at J, with 15 bases between the two ends. CDR1 is DFQATT, CDR2 SNEGSKA, per germline (reference sequence). The CDR3 loop is CSARDAGGAGLFF. DNA of the CDR3: TGCAGTGCTAGAGATGCTGGGGGGGCAGGACTGTTTTTT.

V is TRBV5-4 and J is TRBJ2-2; 9 nucleotides align to TRBD2. V lost 5 bases, J lost 4 bases, and 6 bases stayed unmatched. CDR1 is SGHNT and CDR2 is YYREEE in the germline V gene (reference sequence). The CDR3 contains 15 residues. In DNA, the CDR3 is TGTGCCAGCAGGCCCGGGACTAGCTTCACCGGGGAGCTGTTTTTT. Protein product: CASRPGTSFTGELFF.

V and J are TRBV6-2 or TRBV6-3 and TRBJ2-1; 7 bases agree with TRBD1. There are 11 residues in the CDR3. V lost 8 bases, J lost 7 bases, and 2 bases stayed unmatched. Looked up from germline, CDR1 is MNHEY and CDR2 is SVGEGT. CDR3 coding DNA: TGTGCCAGCTACAGGGGAAATGAGCAGTTCTTC. Amino acid sequence: CASYRGNEQFF.

This clonotype was observed many times. The chain couples TRBV25-1 to TRBJ2-3; D is undetermined. The ends were cut back, 6 bases at V and 0 bases at J, with 13 bases in the middle. CDR1 and CDR2 (germline): MGHDK, SYGVNS. This CDR3 is built from 15 residues. In nucleotides, the CDR3 is TGTGCCAGCAGCCGTACCCTCGGCAGCACAGATACGCAGTATTTT. Amino acid sequence: CASSRTLGSTDTQYF.

This clonotype has at least ten counts. The V call is TRBV7-9, the J call TRBJ2-2; the D gene is possibly TRBD1 (5 bases). From germline, CDR1 is SEHNR and CDR2 FQNEAQ (reference sequence). The ends were cut back, 0 bases at V and 4 bases at J, with 15 bases in the middle. CDR3 size: 17 residues. CDR3 sequence reads: CASSLARQDTGTGELFF. In nucleotides, the CDR3 is TGTGCCAGCAGCTTAGCTCGGCAGGACACGGGCACCGGGGAGCTGTTTTTT.

This clonotype was picked up many times. CDR3 sequence (DNA): TGCGCCAGCAGCTTGGCCCCAGGGGCGAGTAAGGATACGCAGTATTTT. Protein product: CASSLAPGASKDTQYF. This chain connects TRBV5-1 to TRBJ2-3; D might be TRBD1 (6 bases). V lost 0 bases, J lost 6 bases, and 17 bases lay in between. Germline loops: CDR1 SGHRS, CDR2 YFSETQ. The CDR3 spans 16 residues.

This sequence joins TRBV28 and TRBJ2-2, with unresolved D. CDR1 is MDHEN and CDR2 is SYDVKM in the germline V gene. This CDR3 contains 10 residues. Trimming stripped 10 bases from V and 6 bases from J, with 6 bases between. DNA for the CDR3: TGTGCCATGGGCCCCGGGGAGCTGTTTTTT. It encodes CAMGPGELFF.

This clonotype was counted many times. V gene TRBV11-2 combines with J gene TRBJ2-4; the match to TRBD2 covers 11 bases. The ends lost 6 bases at V and 4 bases at J; junction bases unmatched: 5. This CDR3 has 15 amino acids. The germline gives CDR1 SGHAT, CDR2 FQNNGV. The CDR3 sequence: CASRLAGDAKNIQYF. Written as DNA, the CDR3 is TGTGCCAGCAGACTAGCGGGAGACGCTAAAAACATTCAGTACTTC.

This sequence joins TRBV20-1 and TRBJ2-5, with 7 bases that match TRBD2. This CDR3 contains 16 residues. CDR1 is DFQATT, CDR2 SNEGSKA, per germline (reference sequence). Unmatched junction bases numbered 14, after V lost 3 bases and J lost 4 bases. The CDR3 is CSASPAGTSVGETQYF. CDR3 bases: TGCAGTGCTAGCCCCGCCGGAACTAGCGTTGGAGAGACCCAGTACTTC.

This clonotype was seen ten or more times. The chain joins TRBV29-1 to TRBJ2-7, with 13 nucleotides matching TRBD2. Losses at the gene ends were 3 bases for V and 2 bases for J; bases not matched to a gene: 1. This CDR3 has 14 residues. CDR1 SQVTM and CDR2 ANQGSEA come from the germline V gene. CDR3 DNA: TGCAGCGTTGAGGGACTAGCGGGAACCTACGAGCAGTACTTC. Its translation is CSVEGLAGTYEQYF.

At least ten counts were recorded for this clonotype. V gene TRBV27 combines with J gene TRBJ1-2; unclear D gene. CDR1 and CDR2 from the germline V gene are MNHEY and SMNVEV (reference sequence). The V end was cut by 4 bases, the J end by 8 bases, with 17 bases between. The CDR3 totals 14 residues. The CDR3 region is CASSSDRAPEGYTF. The CDR3 nucleotides read TGTGCCAGCAGTTCAGACCGGGCCCCCGAGGGCTACACCTTC.

Many counts were recorded for this clonotype. The V and J genes are TRBV4-1 and TRBJ2-2; D is possibly TRBD2 (6 bases). The CDR3 has 15 residues. Germline V gene lookup returns CDR1 MGHRA and CDR2 YSYEKL. Trimming took 3 bases from V and 2 from J, leaving 10 bases between them. CDR3 in amino acids: CASSHLAPNTGELFF. The CDR3 DNA sequence: TGCGCCAGCAGCCATCTAGCGCCCAACACCGGGGAGCTGTTTTTT.

This clonotype was picked up many times. The chain is built from TRBV6-2 or TRBV6-3 and TRBJ2-7, with 11 bases that match TRBD2. The germline V gene encodes CDR1 MNHEY and CDR2 SVGEGT. The junction had 9 bases not matched to a gene; V was cut back by 5 bases and J by 0 bases. The CDR3 contains 17 residues. The CDR3 sequence: CASSPPGLADHSYEQYF. CDR3 coding DNA: TGTGCCAGCAGTCCCCCGGGACTAGCGGACCACTCCTACGAGCAGTACTTC.

This clonotype appeared many times. The V and J genes are TRBV7-3 and TRBJ2-3, with no clear D. V gave up 2 bases and J gave up 0 bases, with 6 bases separating them. The CDR3 runs 14 residues. In germline, CDR1 is SGHTA, CDR2 FQGTGA. Here the CDR3 reads CASSLWGSTDTQYF. CDR3 in DNA: TGTGCCAGCAGCTTATGGGGTAGCACAGATACGCAGTATTTT.

This clonotype showed up just a few times. The chain has TRBV20-1 and TRBJ1-1, with D possibly TRBD1 on 6 matching bases. The germline V gene encodes CDR1 DFQATT and CDR2 SNEGSKA (reference sequence). The ends were cut back, 5 bases at V and 3 bases at J, with 16 bases in the middle. The CDR3 spans 14 residues. The CDR3 nucleotides are TGCAGTGCTGAGGGGGGTGGGGGCGACACTGAAGCTTTCTTT. It codes for CSAEGGGGDTEAFF.

This rearrangement joins TRBV12-3 or TRBV12-4 to TRBJ2-1; 7 bases map to TRBD1. The junction had 5 bases not matched to a gene; V was cut back by 6 bases and J by 12 bases. The CDR3 sequence is 11 residues long. CDR3 nucleotides: TGTGCCAGCAGCCGGGACAGCCCGCAGTTCTTC. This codes for CASSRDSPQFF.

Ten or more counts support this clonotype. The CDR3 region is CSARNSGGSSYEQYF. CDR3 DNA sequence: TGCAGTGCTAGAAACTCGGGCGGGAGCTCCTACGAGCAGTACTTC. The V call is TRBV20-1, the J call TRBJ2-7; 7 bases map to TRBD2. The CDR3 is made up of 15 amino acids. In germline, CDR1 is DFQATT, CDR2 SNEGSKA (reference sequence). V shed 2 bases, J shed 0 bases, and the junction held 7 bases outside the gene matches.

This clonotype appeared many times. This chain links TRBV5-1 with TRBJ1-6, with TRBD1 matching 7 bases. J gave up 6 bases and V 0 bases, and 3 bases lay outside the gene matches. CDR1 SGHRS and CDR2 YFSETQ come from the germline V gene. The CDR3 has 15 amino acids. CDR3 sequence: CASSLVGQINSPLHF. CDR3 sequence (DNA): TGCGCCAGCAGCTTGGTGGGACAGATTAATTCACCCCTCCACTTT.

The rearrangement joins TRBV20-1 to TRBJ1-5; D remains ambiguous. The CDR3 totals 13 residues. Trimming left V 5 bases short and J 6 bases short, with 14 bases between. Germline V gene data show CDR1 as DFQATT and CDR2 as SNEGSKA (reference sequence). The CDR3 DNA reads as TGCAGTGCTTACGGGGAGGGCGGTCAGCCCCAGCATTTT. Its protein is CSAYGEGGQPQHF.

In this sample, this clonotype turned up many times. The DNA of the CDR3 is TGCAGCGTTGTTGAAGAACCCACTGAAGCTTTCTTT. This sequence encodes CSVVEEPTEAFF. This chain uses TRBV29-1 with TRBJ1-1, with D hard to call. Germline V gene lookup returns CDR1 SQVTM and CDR2 ANQGSEA. Trimming took off 4 bases at V and 4 bases at J, with 10 bases between the two ends. The CDR3 consists of 12 residues.

This clonotype has just a few counts. V and J are TRBV28 and TRBJ1-5, with no clear D. Germline CDR1 and CDR2: MDHEN and SYDVKM. CDR3 length: 14 residues. V was trimmed by 10 bases and J by 7 bases, leaving 20 bases between them. The CDR3 nucleotides are TGTGCCACCAAAAAAAGTCCCTGGGGACAGCCCCAGCATTTT. As protein: CATKKSPWGQPQHF.

This clonotype was counted ten times or more. This chain uses TRBV29-1 with TRBJ1-1; 8 bases are shared with TRBD1. After removal of 6 bases from V and 1 base from J, the junction contained 7 bases not matched to a gene. The CDR3 is 14 residues long. In germline, CDR1 is SQVTM, CDR2 ANQGSEA. This CDR3 reads CSVPSDRGNTEAFF. CDR3 in DNA: TGCAGCGTGCCCAGCGACAGGGGGAACACTGAAGCTTTCTTT. Filled out from reference TRBV29-1 and TRBJ1-1, the complete variable domain reads SAVISQKPSRDICQRGTSLTIQCQVDSQVTMMFWYRQQPGQSLTLIATANQGSEATYESGFVIDKFPISRPNLTFSTLTVSNMSPEDSSIYLCSVPSDRGNTEAFFGQGTRLTVV.